Below are 22 T cell receptor beta chains sequenced from a single sample in a study of shared clonotypes between healthy human individuals. Clones were read by immunoSEQ multiplex PCR, and TCRdb kept only the in-frame ones, dropping some. This sample yields about 2.1 million clones, of which about 93% are seen a single time; approximately 1.6% belongs to the top ten. Naive CD8 cells lacked CD45RO and underwent positive selection for CCR7, leaving out terminally differentiated effector memory CD45RA+ cells. Sequencing was performed on naive CD8+ T cells from PBMCs. The receptors were sampled from a man aged 18-30 years in good health. Some clones in this sample may be carry-over from other donors' samples.

This CDR3 is CASSVGLAVHNEQFF. CDR3 DNA sequence: TGTGCCAGCAGCGTGGGACTAGCGGTCCACAATGAGCAGTTCTTC. The genes are TRBV2 and TRBJ2-1, with 11 bases fitting TRBD2. The V gene end was trimmed by 6 bases and the J gene end by 5 bases; junction bases not matched to a gene: 6. The CDR3 consists of 15 residues. Germline-derived CDR1 and CDR2 are SNHLY and FYNNEI.

The chain carries TRBV7-6 and TRBJ2-2; D possibly corresponds to TRBD2 (5 bases). The CDR3 length is 14 residues. Trimming removed 5 bases from V and 8 bases from J, with 15 bases in between. CDR1 SGHVS and CDR2 FNYEAQ come from the germline V gene. The CDR3 loop reads CASSPMFRDGELFF. The CDR3 region has the DNA TGTGCCAGCAGCCCTATGTTCCGGGATGGGGAGCTGTTTTTT.

The chain links TRBV9 to TRBJ1-1; 11 bases fit TRBD1. This CDR3 region has 16 residues. CDR1 is SGDLS and CDR2 is YYNGEE in the germline V gene. V was pared by 3 bases and J by 3 bases, with 7 bases of the junction left unmatched. CDR3 amino acids: CASSAGDRGFDTEAFF. DNA for the CDR3: TGTGCCAGCAGCGCCGGGGACAGGGGGTTTGACACTGAAGCTTTCTTT.

The chain combines TRBV6-5 with TRBJ2-7; D may be TRBD2 (6 bases). Trimming left V 9 bases short and J 0 bases short, with 15 bases between. Germline CDR1 and CDR2: MNHEY and SVGAGI. CDR3 length equals 14 residues. This chain's CDR3 is CASAGTFNSYEQYF. CDR3 nucleotide sequence: TGTGCCAGTGCCGGGACTTTCAACTCCTACGAGCAGTACTTC.

This clone was seen only once. V is TRBV25-1 and J is TRBJ1-1, with TRBD1 as a possible D gene (5 bases). The length of the CDR3 is 14 residues. Germline V gene data show CDR1 as MGHDK and CDR2 as SYGVNS. Trimming took off 3 bases at V and 5 bases at J, with 13 bases between the two ends. CDR3 amino acids: CASSETAGGTEAFF. The CDR3 coding sequence is TGTGCCAGCAGTGAGACGGCGGGGGGGACTGAAGCTTTCTTT. The whole variable domain, remainder taken from reference TRBV25-1 and TRBJ1-1, is EADIYQTPRYLVIGTGKKITLECSQTMGHDKMYWYQQDPGMELHLIHYSYGVNSTEKGDLSSESTVSRIRTEHFPLTLESARPSHTSQYLCASSETAGGTEAFFGQGTRLTVV.

This chain connects TRBV10-2 to TRBJ2-5; the D is unclear. The V end was cut by 0 bases, the J end by 3 bases, with 17 bases between. The CDR3 has 17 amino acids. In germline, CDR1 is WSHSY, CDR2 SAAADI. CDR3 region: CASSESWRERREETQYF. The DNA of the CDR3 is TGCGCCAGCAGTGAGTCCTGGCGCGAACGGAGAGAAGAGACCCAGTACTTC.

The chain's CDR3 is CASKYGPGAKNIQYF. The CDR3 DNA follows: TGTGCCAGTAAATACGGACCGGGGGCCAAAAACATTCAGTACTTC. The chain combines TRBV19 with TRBJ2-4; D might be TRBD2 (5 bases). In germline, CDR1 is LNHDA, CDR2 SQIVND (reference sequence). Between the trimmed V and J ends, which lost 7 bases and 1 base, there was a span of 14 bases. The CDR3 has 15 amino acids.

The rearrangement joins TRBV27 to TRBJ1-2; 10 bases agree with TRBD1. CDR3 length: 15 residues. Germline V gene lookup returns CDR1 MNHEY and CDR2 SMNVEV (reference sequence). Trimming removed 4 bases from V and 4 bases from J; junction bases left unmatched: 6. CDR3 loop: CASSSKTGGIYGYTF. Written as DNA, the CDR3 is TGTGCCAGCAGTTCCAAGACAGGGGGCATCTATGGCTACACCTTC.

This rearrangement joins TRBV6-6 to TRBJ1-5; the match to TRBD1 covers 9 bases. This CDR3 has 14 amino acids. Germline values: CDR1 MNHNY, CDR2 SVGAGI (reference sequence). V lost 6 bases, J lost 6 bases, and 6 bases stayed unmatched. The CDR3 DNA follows: TGTGCCAGCAGGGTAGACAGGGGGAGTCAGCCCCAGCATTTT. Amino acid sequence: CASRVDRGSQPQHF.

The DNA for the CDR3 is TGCGCCAGCAGCCCCGGGGGAGCGGGAGTGTACAATGAGCAGTTCTTC. Its translation is CASSPGGAGVYNEQFF. V gene TRBV4-3 combines with J gene TRBJ2-1; 8 bases line up with TRBD2. Germline-derived CDR1 and CDR2 are LGHNA and YSLEER. CDR3 length: 16 amino acids. V lost 4 bases, J lost 4 bases, and 9 bases stayed unmatched.

The chain is built from TRBV27 and TRBJ2-7; 8 bases fit TRBD1. Looked up from germline, CDR1 is MNHEY and CDR2 is SMNVEV (reference sequence). The ends lost 4 bases at V and 10 bases at J; junction bases unmatched: 6. The CDR3 loop spans 12 amino acids. CDR3 in DNA: TGTGCCAGCAGTTCTCTCGACAGGGGACAGTACTTC. Protein: CASSSLDRGQYF.

The chain uses TRBV7-2 and TRBJ2-7; 8 nucleotides match TRBD2. The J segment lost 2 bases and the V segment lost 4 bases, leaving 7 bases of the junction unmatched. The CDR3 consists of 15 residues. Germline V gene data show CDR1 as SGHTA and CDR2 as FQGNSA. CDR3 sequence (DNA): TGTGCCAGCAGCTCTAGACTAGCGACTCCCTACGAGCAGTACTTC. Protein sequence: CASSSRLATPYEQYF.

This clone appeared once. J is TRBJ2-5 and V is TRBV10-3, with 7 bases matching TRBD2. CDR1 and CDR2 from the germline V gene are ENHRY and SYGVKD. The CDR3 covers 15 residues. Trimming removed 3 bases from V and 5 bases from J; junction bases left unmatched: 9. CDR3: CAISDGGTTRETQYF. CDR3 in DNA: TGTGCCATCAGTGATGGTGGGACTACTCGGGAGACCCAGTACTTC.

The chain couples TRBV9 to TRBJ1-2; TRBD1 matches 7 bases. In germline, CDR1 is SGDLS, CDR2 YYNGEE. V lost 4 bases and J lost 1; bases outside the gene matches: 4. This CDR3 contains 14 residues. CDR3 bases: TGTGCCAGCAGCATCCGGGACAGTAACTATGGCTACACCTTC. Protein product: CASSIRDSNYGYTF.

This chain connects TRBV28 to TRBJ1-3; tentatively, D is TRBD1 (5 bases). V was pared by 5 bases and J by 4 bases, with 15 bases between. CDR3 length: 15 residues. CDR1 and CDR2 from the germline V gene are MDHEN and SYDVKM. This CDR3 reads CASSPRRGRGNTIYF. CDR3 DNA sequence: TGTGCCAGCAGTCCCCGTCGGGGGAGGGGAAACACCATATATTTT.

The V call is TRBV5-1, the J call TRBJ2-3; a possible D gene is TRBD2 (7 bases). The CDR3 loop spans 15 amino acids. From germline, CDR1 is SGHRS and CDR2 YFSETQ. V lost 5 bases, J lost 5 bases, and 18 bases lay in between. CDR3 in amino acids: CASRDHRGAGDTQYF. The CDR3 DNA sequence: TGCGCCAGCAGAGACCACCGGGGGGCCGGAGATACGCAGTATTTT.

V gene TRBV29-1 combines with J gene TRBJ2-1; 11 bases agree with TRBD2. The germline CDR1 and CDR2 sequences are SQVTM and ANQGSEA. V lost 7 bases to trimming and J lost 2 bases; unmatched junction nucleotides: 7. The CDR3 length is 15 residues. CDR3 amino acids: CSAGPGLAAYNEQFF. The CDR3 DNA reads as TGCAGCGCCGGCCCGGGACTAGCGGCCTACAATGAGCAGTTCTTC.

The chain uses TRBV6-5 and TRBJ1-1; D call uncertain. The CDR3 has 13 amino acids. Germline values: CDR1 MNHEY, CDR2 SVGAGI. The V and J ends lost 0 bases and 7 bases respectively, with 9 bases between them. CDR3 in amino acids: CASSYSGGYEAFF. The CDR3 nucleotides read TGTGCCAGCAGTTACTCGGGCGGGTATGAAGCTTTCTTT.

The chain couples TRBV4-1 to TRBJ2-1; D remains unclear. Deletions cut 0 bases from V and 4 bases from J, with 10 bases between. This CDR3 is built from 15 residues. CDR1 MGHRA and CDR2 YSYEKL come from the germline V gene. The CDR3 protein is CASSQDSRGYNEQFF. The CDR3 DNA reads TGCGCCAGCAGCCAAGATAGTCGAGGATACAATGAGCAGTTCTTC.

The table lists this clone with a count of one. The V and J genes are TRBV19 and TRBJ1-1; 11 positions agree with TRBD1. The CDR3 runs 18 residues. Per germline, CDR1 LNHDA and CDR2 SQIVND (reference sequence). The junction had 12 bases not matched to a gene; V was cut back by 5 bases and J by 1 base. The CDR3 nucleotides read TGTGCCAGTAGTCCACGCCCGAGGACAGGGGGCCGGAACACTGAAGCTTTCTTT. Amino acid sequence: CASSPRPRTGGRNTEAFF.

The chain employs TRBV4-3 and TRBJ1-4; D is uncertain. CDR1 LGHNA and CDR2 YSLEER come from the germline V gene. This CDR3 has 14 amino acids. Trimming cost V 5 bases and J 5 bases, with 12 bases left between them. CDR3 residues: CASSSRQRNEKLFF. Written as DNA, the CDR3 is TGCGCCAGCAGCTCCCGGCAAAGAAATGAAAAACTGTTTTTT.

Note on this clone: Other DNA sequences in this sample translate to the same CDR3. This chain connects TRBV7-8 to TRBJ1-5; D unresolved. The V gene's germline CDR1 is SGHVS and CDR2 FQNEAQ. There are 14 residues in the CDR3. V was clipped by 4 bases and J by 0 bases, with 7 bases between them. The CDR3 nucleotides read TGTGCCAGCAGCTCGGTCTATAGCAATCAGCCCCAGCATTTT. Protein: CASSSVYSNQPQHF.